Here is one T cell receptor beta chain with its context. Its antigen is currently not known. Base qualities are not provided; no much larger clone lies one nucleotide away. The cohort consisted of fewer than 700 healthy bone marrow donors. At the time of sampling, every cohort member was nominally healthy, though immune exposures that went unrecorded were likely present. The donor tested CMV seronegative, placing the donor among the 300 to 450 seronegative members of the cohort. Every donor gave a peripheral blood sample, and the peripheral blood mononuclear cells from that sample were used for TCR beta sequencing. The Qiagen DNeasy Blood Extraction Kit was used to extract genomic DNA from the blood cell samples. The junction carries 12 bases between V and J, which are trimmed by 7 bases and 0 bases respectively. The CDR3 runs 14 amino acids, cysteine and phenylalanine included. CDR3 DNA is the only sequence kept; it has 42 bases, read in frame from the first base. Based on the germline V gene (reference sequence), the CDR1 and CDR2 sequences are LNHDA and SQIVND.

Preparation of the library involved the immunoSEQ multiplex PCR assay. A mixture of 60 forward primers for TCR Vbeta segments and 13 reverse primers for TCR Jbeta segments was used in the multiplex PCR. The CDR3 region of rearranged TCR beta genes was amplified from genomic DNA with a multiplex PCR assay. The amplified TCR beta libraries were sequenced on the Illumina HiSeq System as 87-base-pair reads. The study's own analysis went as follows. Across the 500 to 850 repertoires, a later analysis counted approximately 75 million unique TCR beta chains, some 11 million of which were shared by at least two donors. Raw reads were error-corrected and collapsed into unique sequences with a nearest-neighbor algorithm that merged closely related sequences to remove PCR and sequencing errors. Alignment of CDR3 sequences to IMGT reference sequences was used to assign V, D and J gene segments. For a sequence to be retained, at least a six-nucleotide match to both a V gene segment and a J gene segment was required. A rearrangement counted as productive if the CDR3 had no stop codons and remained in frame with V and J, and every other rearrangement counted as non-productive. Following IMGT convention, CDR3 was defined as the stretch from the second conserved V-encoded cysteine up to the conserved J-encoded phenylalanine. The earlier analysis of a few hundred of the donors excluded any sequence lacking an unambiguous match to a single V gene segment. In an earlier analysis of some 590 of the donors, a V segment was called functional when productive rearrangements were above 56.7%, and segregating when the standard deviation between donors exceeded 5%. A statistical classification framework was built for diagnosing cytomegalovirus status from the catalog of TCR beta chain sequences. In a later analysis, V and J genes were assigned by comparing TCR nucleotide sequences against IMGT/GENE-DB human TR gene sequences. A later analysis assigned CDR3 sequences and most-parsimonious VDJ recombination scenarios with the TCRdist pipeline. A later analysis defined each TCR beta chain by its CDR3 amino acid sequence plus V-gene family, and excluded reads lacking a unique V-gene family. In a later analysis, several hundred highly shared, low-generation-probability nucleotide sequences were removed to address suspected cross-contamination and a sequencing artifact. In a later analysis, a clonal expansion index was calculated for each public chain from normalized within-repertoire ranks of inferred template counts. In a later analysis, generation probabilities were computed with a VDJ recombination model fitted to out-of-frame rearrangements, and the resulting probabilities were checked against IGoR. Hypergeometric tests were used in a later analysis to score TCR-TCR, TCR-HLA and TCR-CMV co-occurrence, with a repertoire-size bias correction applied to the TCR pairs. False discovery rates were estimated in a later analysis by permuting HLA or CMV assignments 20 times. A later analysis grouped co-occurring TCRs with DBSCAN, adding TCRdist sequence similarity when clustering within HLA-allele-positive subsets. Repertoires with fewer than 30,000 or more than 120,000 public chains, plus five repertoires with anomalous nucleotide sharing, were excluded from co-occurrence clustering. The immuneACCESS repertoire file appears here via TCRdb, limited to in-frame rearrangements. These files lack a portion of the clones; in checked studies, under half of the deficit traces to unresolved V genes, and the cause of the others is not known. V and J calls and clone size come straight from that table; D and trimming were deduced from the DNA. A total of approximately 110,000 clones appear in this sample, around 72% of them only once. The ten largest clones add up to about 6% of the sample.

This sample stems from a study of cytomegalovirus exposure and HLA in healthy donors listed by TCRdb under 2017. Context from the whole study: According to an earlier analysis of a few hundred of the donors, some 170 million T cells yielded 90 million to 140 million unique TCR beta sequences and about 300 Gb of sequence data. About 330 gigabases of sequencing data and roughly 81 million unique TCR sequences made up an early release that covered nearly 650 HLA-typed donors. Among the roughly 410 genotyped donors, approximately 81% belonged to the genetic ancestry cluster associated with self-reported Caucasian donors. The study aimed to test whether cataloging public T cell receptors could reveal signatures of past pathogen exposure. The study profiled the T cell repertoires of hundreds of subjects by immunosequencing and related them to cytomegalovirus serostatus. A separate validation cohort of approximately 130 different subjects was used in addition to the 666-subject first cohort. To predict cytomegalovirus infection status, the study brought together high-throughput TCR immunosequencing, statistical association of individual TCRs with disease status, and machine learning. In a later analysis, previously published TCR beta repertoires from hundreds of donors were re-analyzed and high-resolution HLA genotyping was added so that TCR occurrence patterns could be studied. In the later analysis, no new phenotypic data were used to find candidate immune exposures; instead, reliance was placed on TCR beta sequences and their occurrence across donors. An earlier analysis of 587 of the donors used high-throughput TCR beta sequencing to judge whether each TCR beta V gene segment behaved as functional or pseudogenic. Donor age, sex, ethnicity and CMV serostatus were collected together with the repertoire data. A later genetic analysis used genome-wide SNP genotypes for 398 of the 666 donors, treating that subset as a discovery cohort. Every discovery cohort repertoire had been produced on one sequencing platform. Class I and class II HLA loci were covered by the typing at four-digit resolution. The number of typed donors differed by locus: about 620-630 for A, B, C, DRB1 and DQB1; roughly 510 for DQA1; fewer than 610 for DPA1; and 400 to 480 for DPB1. About 5 DR-DQ haplotypes were handled as single units for association and clustering, since linkage in the cohort was strong. On average, around 240,000 unique TCR beta nucleotide sequences were sequenced per donor among 300 to 500 genotyped donors of the cohort, with roughly 19% of those sequences being non-productive. Overall study outcomes, separate from this receptor: Linkage disequilibrium might explain the correlated functional status among segregating V segments, but an unknown experimental factor could not be excluded. Some IMGT-functional V segments, including TRBV6-2 and TRBV6-3, could not be distinguished by the 87-base-pair reads and were therefore excluded. HLA typing was unavailable for some donors at each locus, so association tests used only the typed subset. The sequencing pipeline was judged likely to have produced a cluster of highly shared sequence variants as a technical artifact. A total of fewer than 200 TCR beta chains were listed by the study as associated with cytomegalovirus. Sequencing depth was assumed to be roughly uniform across donors in the presence/absence analyses, though that assumption may not hold. At a false discovery rate of 0.05, a later analysis linked under 20,000 TCR beta sequences to specific HLA alleles. In an earlier analysis of about 550 of the donors, most TCR beta V segments were observed in productive rearrangements about 87% or about 30% of the time, broadly matching IMGT annotations. Only TCR beta chains were sequenced in this cohort, and the absence of alpha or paired-chain data limited detectable features. CMV serostatus was the only immune exposure information available for the cohort. Strong co-occurrence of HLA alleles, especially DR and DQ, made assigning TCR associations to individual alleles difficult. In a later analysis, most CMV-associated TCR beta chains were found to appear HLA-restricted, with HLA associations seemingly driven largely by CMV exposure. Seventeen rarely observed V segments, including chromosome 9 orphons, were excluded from the earlier analysis of about 610 of the donors because counts were too low. According to a later genetic analysis, donors in an Asian-associated ancestry cluster had fewer N-insertions in productive TCRs than the approximately 690-donor mean. Across donors, most TCR sequences were observed very rarely, whereas some public TCRs were present in many individuals. The authors suggested that the approach could potentially be generalized to other disease states and immunological phenotypes. The classifier was reported to diagnose cytomegalovirus status with high specificity and sensitivity in both the original and validation cohorts. According to a later analysis, TCR association rates differed among HLA loci, with DRB1 alleles showing the most associated TCRs and HLA-C alleles showing the fewest. V-gene and J-gene trimming of TCR beta chains was associated with a missense DCLRE1C variant in a later genetic analysis, and the association was replicated in an independent cohort. In vitro tests confirmed that a few of the cytomegalovirus-associated TCR beta chains recognize cytomegalovirus antigens. A later analysis reported that several top co-occurrence clusters appeared linked to parvovirus B19, influenza, CMV and Epstein-Barr virus. Compared with equally common non-associated chains, HLA-associated TCR beta chains in a later analysis were more clonally expanded and had lower generation probabilities. A further reported finding was that TCR beta sequences accurately predicted the HLA-A and HLA-B alleles for most subjects in the first cohort.

The clonotype was recovered from a male donor in good health and CMV-seronegative. The V and J genes are TRBV19 and TRBJ1-2, with the D gene uncertain. Sample: PBMCs. The bases read TGTGCCAGTATCTCACAGAAGCCTAACTATGGCTACACCTTC. Its amino acids are CASISQKPNYGYTF.